The 18 T cell receptor beta chains below all came from one sample that was sequenced in a study of blood T cell repertoires in COVID-19. The assay was immunoSEQ multiplex PCR, and TCRdb's table has in-frame clones only and misses some. The repertoire has some 330,000 clones, 80% to 95% of them found once; the top ten carry around 18%. The sample taken for sequencing was PBMCs or T cells enriched from blood (not recorded which). Receptors originate from a woman aged 25 to 39 who had recovered from COVID-19.

The rearrangement links TRBV5-6 to TRBJ2-5; D unclear. CDR3 length equals 13 residues. Trimming shortened V by 1 base and J by 5 bases, and 9 bases separated the two germline ends. The germline V gene encodes CDR1 SGHDT and CDR2 YYEEEE. The CDR3 DNA sequence: TGTGCCAGCAGCTTGTTTCCTCGGGAGACCCAGTACTTC. This translates into CASSLFPRETQYF. Looking up the rest from reference TRBV5-6 and TRBJ2-5 gives the full variable domain: DAGVTQSPTHLIKTRGQQVTLRCSPKSGHDTVSWYQQALGQGPQFIFQYYEEEERQRGNFPDRFSGHQFPNYSSELNVNALLLGDSALYLCASSLFPRETQYFGPGTRLLVL.

This sequence joins TRBV7-8 and TRBJ2-1; 12 nucleotides match TRBD2. V shed 7 bases and J 0 bases; nucleotides not matched to a gene: 7. This CDR3 has 17 residues. The germline gives CDR1 SGHVS, CDR2 FQNEAQ. The DNA of the CDR3 is TGTGCCAGCACCATAGGACTAGCGGGATTCTCCTACAATGAGCAGTTCTTC. Residues: CASTIGLAGFSYNEQFF.

The chain carries TRBV5-1 and TRBJ2-7, with 7 positions matching TRBD1. CDR1 is SGHRS, CDR2 YFSETQ, per germline. With 4 bases clipped from V and 4 bases from J, the junction kept 14 bases outside the gene matches. CDR3 length: 16 amino acids. The CDR3 sequence is CASSLGQGEPEYEQYF. CDR3 coding DNA: TGCGCCAGCAGCCTCGGGCAGGGGGAGCCGGAATACGAGCAGTACTTC.

The rearrangement uses TRBV5-4 and TRBJ2-1, with D possibly TRBD2 on 7 matching bases. CDR1 SGHNT and CDR2 YYREEE come from the germline V gene (reference sequence). Trimming stripped 1 base from V and 9 bases from J, with 14 bases between. CDR3 length: 14 residues. The CDR3 region has the DNA TGTGCCAGCAGCTTGTATGGGGGGGCCGGTGAGCAGTTCTTC. Translated: CASSLYGGAGEQFF.

This clone was observed a handful of times. V gene TRBV4-1 combines with J gene TRBJ2-7; tentatively, D is TRBD2 (7 bases). Germline CDR1 MGHRA, CDR2 YSYEKL. V dropped 0 bases and J dropped 4 bases, with 16 bases sitting between them. The CDR3 is made up of 16 amino acids. The CDR3 region has the DNA TGCGCCAGCAGCCAAGAGCGGGTCAAGGGGGGGTACGAGCAGTACTTC. Translated: CASSQERVKGGYEQYF.

The chain has TRBV20-1 and TRBJ1-2, with D possibly TRBD1 on 6 matching bases. The V gene lost 3 bases and the J gene lost 7 bases, with 18 bases spanning the gap. The CDR3 has 14 amino acids. CDR1 is DFQATT, CDR2 SNEGSKA, per germline (reference sequence). The chain's CDR3 is CSASGDTLMGGYTF. The CDR3 nucleotides are TGCAGTGCTAGTGGGGACACTCTTATGGGTGGCTACACCTTC.

The J gene is TRBJ1-4, the V gene TRBV7-6; a weak D match, TRBD1 (5 bases). CDR3 length equals 15 residues. Germline V CDR1 and CDR2: SGHVS, FNYEAQ. V was clipped by 5 bases and J by 7 bases, with 17 bases between them. The CDR3 sequence is CASSLLKGRGEKLFF. DNA for the CDR3: TGTGCCAGCAGCCTATTGAAGGGGAGGGGTGAAAAACTGTTTTTT.

The V call is TRBV19, the J call TRBJ1-5; 9 nucleotides align to TRBD1. The CDR3 has 21 amino acids. CDR1 and CDR2 from the germline V gene are LNHDA and SQIVND (reference sequence). The trim removed 4 bases at V and 0 bases at J, leaving 19 bases unmatched. This CDR3 is CASSRGWWDRALTYSNQPQHF. CDR3 sequence (DNA): TGTGCCAGTAGTAGAGGGTGGTGGGACAGGGCCCTAACTTATAGCAATCAGCCCCAGCATTTT.

This clone was seen just once. The chain uses TRBV18 and TRBJ2-1; D is undetermined. The CDR3 totals 16 residues. Deletions cut 0 bases from V and 0 bases from J, with 9 bases between. Germline CDR1 reads KGHSH; CDR2 reads LQKENI. The CDR3 nucleotides are TGTGCCAGCTCACCACCTAGCCGAAGCTCCTACAATGAGCAGTTCTTC. As protein: CASSPPSRSSYNEQFF.

The rearrangement joins TRBV11-2 to TRBJ2-5, with 11 nucleotides matching TRBD1. Losses at the gene ends were 7 bases for V and 5 bases for J; bases not matched to a gene: 12. This CDR3 is 16 amino acids long. Germline CDR1 reads SGHAT; CDR2 reads FQNNGV. CDR3 residues: CASTEAGTGGWETQYF. CDR3 nucleotide sequence: TGTGCCAGCACCGAAGCCGGGACAGGGGGTTGGGAGACCCAGTACTTC.

V gene TRBV2 combines with J gene TRBJ2-5; D perhaps matches TRBD1 (6 bases). Germline lookup yields CDR1 SNHLY and CDR2 FYNNEI. The V gene lost 7 bases and the J gene lost 1 base, with 13 bases spanning the gap. The CDR3 runs to 14 residues. The CDR3 DNA reads TGTGCCAGCACGAGTCAGGGGACCCAAGAGACCCAGTACTTC. It yields the protein CASTSQGTQETQYF.

This rearrangement joins TRBV7-9 to TRBJ1-5, with a tentative D call TRBD1 (5 bases). The V gene lost 5 bases and the J gene lost 5 bases, with 7 bases spanning the gap. The germline CDR1 and CDR2 sequences are SEHNR and FQNEAQ (reference sequence). This CDR3 comprises 12 residues. The DNA for the CDR3 is TGTGCCAGCAGCGCACAGGATCAGCCCCAGCATTTT. Translation gives CASSAQDQPQHF.

As to this clone: Other DNA variants within this sample encode the same CDR3. The V gene is TRBV19, the J gene TRBJ1-1; D gene unclear. The CDR3 sequence is 13 residues long. The V gene's germline CDR1 is LNHDA and CDR2 SQIVND (reference sequence). Trimming removed 3 bases at V and 1 base at J, with 6 bases between. CDR3 sequence reads: CASSIGGNTEAFF. The CDR3 nucleotides read TGTGCCAGTAGTATCGGAGGGAACACTGAAGCTTTCTTT.

The gene calls are TRBV6-5 and TRBJ1-1; 7 nucleotides align to TRBD1. The junction had 6 bases not matched to a gene; V was cut back by 4 bases and J by 1 base. From germline, CDR1 is MNHEY and CDR2 SVGAGI. The CDR3 covers 15 residues. CDR3 coding DNA: TGTGCCAGCAGTTCAGACAGGGTTTGGAACACTGAAGCTTTCTTT. Amino acid sequence: CASSSDRVWNTEAFF.

V gene TRBV5-1 combines with J gene TRBJ2-7; D may be TRBD1 (5 bases). Trimming removed 0 bases from V and 3 bases from J, with 13 bases in between. Germline V gene data show CDR1 as SGHRS and CDR2 as YFSETQ. CDR3 size: 15 residues. This CDR3 is CASSLGQGRVYEQYF. CDR3 in DNA: TGCGCCAGCAGCTTGGGGCAGGGTAGGGTCTACGAGCAGTACTTC.

The rearrangement links TRBV7-6 to TRBJ2-1; 8 bases line up with TRBD2. The CDR3 spans 17 residues. Per germline, CDR1 SGHVS and CDR2 FNYEAQ. Trimming took 5 bases from V and 6 from J; bases not matched to a gene: 15. DNA for the CDR3: TGTGCCAGCAGCCGAAAATACGGGGGGGACTCCCCCAATGAGCAGTTCTTC. As protein: CASSRKYGGDSPNEQFF.

J is TRBJ1-1 and V is TRBV10-3; 10 bases fit TRBD1. Germline assignment: CDR1 ENHRY and CDR2 SYGVKD. CDR3 length: 15 amino acids. J gave up 7 bases and V 2 bases, and 7 bases lay outside the gene matches. The DNA of the CDR3 is TGTGCCATCAGTGAGCGCGGGACAGGGGATAGTGAAGCTTTCTTT. Translated: CAISERGTGDSEAFF.

The CDR3 reads CASSQEWTTLSSYNEQFF. For the CDR3, the DNA is TGCGCCAGCAGCCAAGAGTGGACTACCCTCAGCTCCTACAATGAGCAGTTCTTC. The V call is TRBV4-3, the J call TRBJ2-1, with D maybe TRBD2 (6 bases). V lost 0 bases to trimming and J lost 0 bases, with 15 bases between them. The germline gives CDR1 LGHNA, CDR2 YSLEER. The CDR3 is made up of 18 amino acids.